This T cell receptor beta chain was sequenced during a study of early T cells in non-severe SARS-CoV-2 infection. About the research overall: Chains were not paired, and sequencing was done on bulk RNA from unsorted whole blood. General study points: Comparison of clonotypes with VDJdb favored anti-spike CD8 responses while missing private and CD4 specificities.

The CDR3 has 13 amino acids. Trimming removed 6 bases from V and 4 bases from J; junction bases left unmatched: 7. Germline V gene data show CDR1 as SQVTM and CDR2 as ANQGSEA. Separate cDNA molecules each had unique molecular identifiers attached to them. TCRdb called the 5' RACE reads again in MiXCR, with one record for every CDR3 protein. The repertoire holds approximately 50,000 distinct CDR3 sequences, around 7.7% seen once, with 4.5% to 7% in the top ten. As for this clonotype: Its antigen is unknown.

This rearrangement joins TRBV29-1 to TRBJ2-3; TRBD1 agrees at 7 bases. The sample consisted of whole blood. This sequence originates from an adult who was a healthcare worker with PCR-confirmed SARS-CoV-2 infection or an uninfected control (not recorded which). CDR3 DNA: TGCAGCGTAAGGAGGCAGGGGGCAGATACGCAGTATTTT. The encoded protein is CSVRRQGADTQYF.